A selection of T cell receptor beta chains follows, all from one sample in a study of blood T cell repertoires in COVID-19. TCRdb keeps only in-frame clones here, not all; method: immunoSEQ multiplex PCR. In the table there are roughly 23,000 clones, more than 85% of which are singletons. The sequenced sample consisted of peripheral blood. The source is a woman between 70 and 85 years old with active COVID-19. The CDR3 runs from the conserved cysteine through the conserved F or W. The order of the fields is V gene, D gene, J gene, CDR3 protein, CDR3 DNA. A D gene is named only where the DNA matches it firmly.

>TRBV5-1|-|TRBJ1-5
CASSLLGKGNQPQHF
TGCGCCAGCAGCCTGTTGGGGAAGGGGAATCAGCCCCAGCATTTT
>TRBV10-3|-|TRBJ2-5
CAISESMASDVETQYF
TGTGCCATCAGTGAGTCGATGGCTAGCGATGTGGAGACCCAGTACTTC
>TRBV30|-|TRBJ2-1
CAWSVRALSSYNEQFF
TGTGCCTGGAGTGTACGAGCCCTGAGCTCCTACAATGAGCAGTTCTTC
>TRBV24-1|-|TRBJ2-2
CATSDFGPGNTGELFF
TGTGCCACCAGTGATTTCGGCCCGGGAAACACCGGGGAGCTGTTTTTT
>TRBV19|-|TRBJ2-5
CASSIADQETQYF
TGTGCCAGTAGTATAGCAGACCAAGAGACCCAGTACTTC
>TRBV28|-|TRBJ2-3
CASKVAGSADTQYF
TGTGCAAGCAAGGTGGCGGGATCCGCAGATACGCAGTATTTT
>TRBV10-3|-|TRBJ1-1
CATYRQLNTEAFF
TGTGCCACCTACCGACAGTTGAACACTGAAGCTTTCTTT
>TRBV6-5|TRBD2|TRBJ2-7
CATYLTSIYEQYF
TGTGCCACCTACCTGACTAGCATCTACGAGCAGTACTTC
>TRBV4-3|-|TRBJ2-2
CASSQEFFGSGTGELFF
TGCGCCAGCAGCCAAGAATTCTTCGGGAGCGGAACCGGGGAGCTGTTTTTT
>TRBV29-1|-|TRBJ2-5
CSVAVRAGETQYF
TGCAGCGTTGCGGTGAGGGCAGGAGAGACCCAGTACTTC
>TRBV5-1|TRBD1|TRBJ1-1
CASSSPGGNTEAFF
TGCGCCAGCAGCTCGCCAGGGGGGAACACTGAAGCTTTCTTT
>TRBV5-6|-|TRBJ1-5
CASSLGAMGNQPQHF
TGTGCCAGCAGCTTGGGGGCCATGGGCAATCAGCCCCAGCATTTT